This T cell receptor (beta chain) was identified in a study of cytomegalovirus exposure and HLA in healthy donors. Study overall: Most genotyped donors, roughly 80% of about 400, had Caucasian-associated genetic ancestry.

Both 60 Vbeta primers and 13 Jbeta primers went into the PCR. This table comes from immunoSEQ multiplex PCR, and its TCRdb copy is limited to in-frame clones, with some not included. This sample has roughly 60,000 clones, with around 83% found just once. The V gene lost 0 bases and the J gene lost 1 base, with 8 bases spanning the gap. The CDR3 is 15 amino acids. CDR1 is SGHVS and CDR2 is FNYEAQ in the germline V gene. The sequencing sample was made of PBMCs. The receptor comes from a man aged 25 to 40 in good health and CMV-seronegative. The chain has TRBV7-6 and TRBJ2-3; D uncertain. The CDR3, as DNA: TGTGCCAGCAGCTTAGCGGCCCACGGCACAGATACGCAGTATTTT. Residues: CASSLAAHGTDTQYF.